Listed below are T cell receptor beta chains from one sample, sequenced in a study of Ad26.COV2.S vaccination and SARS-CoV-2 variants. Sequenced by immunoSEQ multiplex PCR; TCRdb stores in-frame clones only, minus some. The data contain about 350,000 clones, just over 90% of them singletons. The sequences come from peripheral blood, collected after recovery from COVID-19. The receptors stem from a human donor who had recovered from COVID-19. Each CDR3 is given with its conserved first and last residue. D genes are given only for firm matches. Clone size is shown for a subset of rows, as once, few, many or a class of expanded clone.

v_gene,d_gene,abundance,j_gene,CDR3nt,CDR3aa
TRBV6-6,.,.,TRBJ2-3,TGTGCCAGCCTTCTTGGGACGGCAGATACGCAGTATTTT,CASLLGTADTQYF
TRBV7-9,.,.,TRBJ2-7,TGTGCCAGCAGCTCTCTCGGGACTCAGGTCCTGCCCTACGAGCAGTACTTC,CASSSLGTQVLPYEQYF
TRBV4-1,.,.,TRBJ1-1,TGCGCCAGCAGCCAGGGGATCGGGGGGATAGGGAACACTGAAGCTTTCTTT,CASSQGIGGIGNTEAFF
TRBV19,.,.,TRBJ1-2,TGTGCCAGTAGTTTGGGGCGAGGGAACTATGGCTACACCTTC,CASSLGRGNYGYTF
TRBV6-2/TRBV6-3,TRBD1,.,TRBJ1-2,TGTGCCAGCAGTTACCCGAACAGGGGGCACTTTGGCTACACCTTC,CASSYPNRGHFGYTF
TRBV11-2,TRBD1,.,TRBJ1-6,TGTGCCAGCAGCTTAACAGGGGACTCCTATAATTCACCCCTCCACTTT,CASSLTGDSYNSPLHF
TRBV6-4,TRBD1,.,TRBJ1-1,TGTGCCAGCAGCTACAGGACAGGGGACACTGAAGCTTTCTTT,CASSYRTGDTEAFF
TRBV7-6,TRBD1,.,TRBJ1-2,TGTGCCAGCAGCTTAGCACCTGGACAGGGCAATTACGGCTACACCTTC,CASSLAPGQGNYGYTF
TRBV12-3/TRBV12-4,TRBD1,.,TRBJ1-1,TGTGCCAGCAGTTACAGGGGGTTCGGAGCTTTCTTT,CASSYRGFGAFF
TRBV15,.,.,TRBJ1-4,TGTGCCACCAGCCGCACCCAGGCGGCCCTAGGGGAAAAACTGTTTTTT,CATSRTQAALGEKLFF
TRBV29-1,TRBD2,.,TRBJ2-7,TGCAGCGCTACGGGAGGGACCATCGCCTACGAGCAGTACTTC,CSATGGTIAYEQYF
TRBV11-2,.,.,TRBJ1-3,TGTGCCAGCAGCTTCGGCGGTGGAAACACCATATATTTT,CASSFGGGNTIYF
TRBV9,.,.,TRBJ1-3,TGTGCCAGCAGCGTCTCACCGGACGGACGCTCTGGAAACACCATATATTTT,CASSVSPDGRSGNTIYF
TRBV12-3/TRBV12-4,.,.,TRBJ1-5,TGTGCCAGCAGGCCCCAAAGCAATCAGCCCCAGCATTTT,CASRPQSNQPQHF
TRBV2,.,.,TRBJ1-5,TGTGCCAGCAGTACACGCCGGGACGGAAGCAATCAGCCCCAGCATTTT,CASSTRRDGSNQPQHF
TRBV3-1/TRBV3-2,.,many,TRBJ1-1,TGTGCCAGCAGCCAGATCCAGGGGCTCGGGGAATCCACTGAAGCTTTCTTT,CASSQIQGLGESTEAFF
TRBV9,TRBD2,.,TRBJ2-7,TGTGCCAGCAGCGTAGTCCCCTCTACTAGCGGGGCCCCCTACGAGCAGTACTTC,CASSVVPSTSGAPYEQYF
TRBV27,.,.,TRBJ1-2,TGTGCCAGCAGTTTTGATCCAGGGGAGGCCTATGGCTACACCTTC,CASSFDPGEAYGYTF
TRBV12-3/TRBV12-4,.,.,TRBJ1-5,TGTGCCACAGGGAGTGTTAGCAATCAGCCCCAGCATTTT,CATGSVSNQPQHF